Listed below are T cell receptor beta chains from one sample, sequenced in a study of T cell responses to AZD1222 COVID-19 vaccine. The table came from immunoSEQ multiplex PCR; TCRdb's copy has only in-frame clones and leaves some out. The sample has 85,000 to 130,000 clones, about 90% seen once. The sequencing here drew on peripheral blood, taken on day 0 of AZD1222 vaccination. The source is an adult in good health. CDR3s include the opening cysteine and the closing phenylalanine or tryptophan. The order of the fields is J gene, clone size, D gene, V gene, CDR3 protein. A D gene is named only where the DNA matches it firmly. Expanded clones are given a class, and other clones once, few, many or no size at all.

>TRBJ1-3|NA|NA|TRBV19
CASSIRGSGNTIYF
>TRBJ2-7|NA|TRBD1|TRBV11-1
CASSRGTGFYEQYF
>TRBJ1-2|NA|TRBD1|TRBV29-1
CSVAGGTGSNYGYTF
>TRBJ2-7|NA|TRBD1|TRBV6-5
CASSLKTGRGYEQYF
>TRBJ2-7|NA|TRBD1|TRBV29-1
CSAITGGLYEQYF
>TRBJ2-7|NA|NA|TRBV12-3/TRBV12-4
CASSFGNYEQYF
>TRBJ1-2|NA|NA|TRBV28
CASSSLQGRSYTF
>TRBJ2-3|NA|NA|TRBV5-1
CASSPSGTDTQYF
>TRBJ1-2|NA|NA|TRBV6-5
CASSRAAQGVYGYTF
>TRBJ2-7|NA|NA|TRBV30
CAWKTLSQTYEQYF
>TRBJ1-6|NA|NA|TRBV7-9
CASSLASGTKNSPLHF
>TRBJ1-2|NA|NA|TRBV7-9
CASSRDTDYGYTF
>TRBJ2-3|NA|NA|TRBV4-3
CASSQDQRPTDTQYF
>TRBJ2-7|NA|NA|TRBV11-3
CASSSEGGEQYF
>TRBJ1-5|NA|NA|TRBV28
CASRSDSINNQPQHF
>TRBJ2-2|few|NA|TRBV18
CASSPPGTTNTGELFF
>TRBJ2-7|NA|NA|TRBV4-1
CASSQVLTSYEQYF
>TRBJ1-1|NA|TRBD1|TRBV5-4
CASETGTGNTEAFF
>TRBJ1-3|NA|NA|TRBV7-2
CASSLESRNTIYF
>TRBJ2-1|NA|NA|TRBV19
CATRMYNEQFF
>TRBJ1-6|once|NA|TRBV27
CASSATGRSYNSPLHF
>TRBJ2-4|NA|TRBD2|TRBV2
CASSAAGGNIQYF
>TRBJ1-1|NA|NA|TRBV3-1/TRBV3-2
CASSRSGRKNTEAFF
>TRBJ1-1|once|TRBD1|TRBV10-1
CASSRKTGGSGTEAFF
>TRBJ2-1|NA|TRBD2|TRBV4-2
CASSQVAGGLFPGGNEQFF
>TRBJ2-7|NA|NA|TRBV7-9
CASSFANGQAYEQYF
>TRBJ2-1|NA|TRBD2|TRBV11-3
CASSLVLAGKDEQFF
>TRBJ2-3|NA|NA|TRBV12-3/TRBV12-4
CASSRAGDTQYF
>TRBJ1-5|NA|NA|TRBV10-3
CAISDPGSYQPQHF
>TRBJ1-2|NA|TRBD1|TRBV6-5
CASRPGTVLYYGYTF
>TRBJ1-2|NA|TRBD1|TRBV6-6
CASSYSGQGASYGYTF
>TRBJ2-3|NA|TRBD1|TRBV13
CASSYRDSPSTDTQYF
>TRBJ1-5|NA|TRBD1|TRBV6-2/TRBV6-3
CASSFGTGLGYSNQPQHF
>TRBJ2-3|NA|TRBD2|TRBV10-3
CAISESAGEVADTQYF
>TRBJ2-6|NA|TRBD2|TRBV7-2
CASRRGGSGANVLTF
>TRBJ2-1|NA|NA|TRBV7-2
CASSPNSYNEQFF
>TRBJ1-5|once|NA|TRBV6-1
CASSEMGSNQPQHF
>TRBJ1-2|few|TRBD1|TRBV3-1/TRBV3-2
CASSLTGGIDNYGYTF
>TRBJ1-2|NA|NA|TRBV7-9
CASSFPTRNYGYTF
>TRBJ1-2|NA|TRBD1|TRBV24-1
CATSDRRDRDTYGYTF
>TRBJ2-1|NA|NA|TRBV5-6
CASSLGGPDNEQFF
>TRBJ1-4|NA|NA|TRBV5-5
CASSSQVGNNEKLFF
>TRBJ1-1|NA|NA|TRBV19
CASSIYLWGMNTEAFF
>TRBJ2-2|NA|TRBD2|TRBV15
CATSPPGGGLRELFF
>TRBJ2-2|NA|TRBD1|TRBV27
CASSGTGVAGELFF
>TRBJ2-1|NA|TRBD2|TRBV7-3
CASSLNAGGRRDEQFF
>TRBJ1-5|NA|NA|TRBV4-2
CASSQDWNQPQHF
>TRBJ2-3|NA|NA|TRBV3-1/TRBV3-2
CASSQADTQYF
>TRBJ2-7|NA|NA|TRBV5-1
CASSLEGRTVDEQYF
>TRBJ2-2|NA|TRBD2|TRBV2
CASSDRQGTIGELFF
>TRBJ2-2|once|NA|TRBV5-1
CASSFEVGELFF
>TRBJ1-1|NA|TRBD1|TRBV19
CASSPSTGALTEAFF
>TRBJ2-2|NA|NA|TRBV29-1
CSVRTALLNTGELFF
>TRBJ2-5|NA|TRBD2|TRBV4-1
CASSQAPTSGSRETQYF
>TRBJ1-5|NA|TRBD1|TRBV28
CASITGTGGLQPQHF
>TRBJ1-2|NA|NA|TRBV7-8
CASSQSRGRGGYTF
>TRBJ2-3|NA|NA|TRBV10-3
CATGTSTDTQYF
>TRBJ1-1|NA|TRBD1|TRBV5-1
CASSSWGQGGTEAFF
>TRBJ1-6|NA|NA|TRBV5-1
CASSLRGSRGDSPLHF